This T cell receptor (beta chain) was recovered during a study of CD8 T cells in Susac syndrome (dated by TCRdb to about 2019). The study in broad terms: Among the Susac syndrome patients who were sequenced, clinically active disease was present in about 6 and clinical remission was observed in about eight. Susac syndrome patients were therapy-naive, on corticosteroids (some also receiving IVIg), or on IVIg alone at blood withdrawal. Repertoire sequencing was used to test whether CD8+ T cell activation and differentiation in Susac syndrome was antigen driven. CD8+ T cell repertoire clonality was compared between 12 healthy donors, approximately 14 Susac syndrome patients and approximately 16 multiple sclerosis patients. What the study reported, not specific to this receptor: In the total CD8+ and CD8+ TEMRA repertoires, about 16 and five Susac-specific public clones, respectively, were identified. The study acknowledged that relatively few individuals were included in the TCR sequencing and HLA analysis. CD8+ repertoires in Susac syndrome showed clonal expansion, which was highest in CD8+ TEMRA cells and was greater in clinically active patients than in remitting patients.

RNA was extracted using the RNeasy kit, and 0.5 to 1 microgram was reverse transcribed with random hexamers. TCR beta CDR3 regions were amplified with the immunoSEQ multiplex PCR assay covering 54 Vbeta and 13 Jbeta segments. PCR amplification bias was corrected by using a synthetic template baseline for primer optimization and computational correction. The paper's processing steps were these. Reads were annotated to V, D and J genes according to IMGT and were analyzed with immunoSEQ Analyzer, with only productive sequences retained. Clonality was computed as one minus Shannon entropy normalized by log2 of the number of productive unique sequences. Public and private clones were assessed among the 100 most prevalent clones of each patient and control. Clones were defined as Susac-specific when absent from the healthy and MS cohorts, from about 1,100 published viral clones and from other ImmuneACCESS disease sequences. TCRdb applied fastp at Q25 and MiXCR to the public reads, then kept only in-frame beta chains. Merged by CDR3 protein, the rows form single entries marked with the most common genes and DNA. The V and J calls follow TCRdb's processing rather than the paper's. The sample table lists about 130,000 distinct CDR3 sequences, over 90% of them with a count of one. The ten largest clones add up to about 0.18% of the sample.

High-throughput TCR beta sequencing profiled peripheral blood CD8+ and CD4+ T cells from healthy donors, Susac syndrome patients and multiple sclerosis patients. Susac syndrome patients met recently defined diagnostic criteria for definite or probable disease. Bulk CD8+ and CD4+ T cells were purified magnetically by negative isolation, whereas CD8+ TEMRA cells were enriched by FACS. Blood was collected in EDTA tubes and processed within 24 hours, with PBMCs isolated through density gradient centrifugation. PBMCs intended for TCR sequencing were cryopreserved in liquid nitrogen and thawed later in a water bath at 37 degrees C. A purity of at least 90% was achieved for sorted or isolated CD4+, CD8+ and CD8+ TEMRA cells. With respect to this clonotype: Its antigen is currently not known. One base away there is no much larger clone; base qualities are not given.

Inclusive of the bounding cysteine and phenylalanine, the CDR3 is 15 residues long. The CDR3 DNA has 45 bases and is translated from base 1. Taken from the germline V gene, the CDR1 and CDR2 loops are SNHLY and FYNNEI. The germline V and J ends show losses of 1 base and 2 bases respectively, and no gene match explains 5 bases of the junction. This clonotype was sampled from a human donor with Susac syndrome. The sequencing sample was made of CD8+ T cells from PBMCs. The rearranged segments are TRBV2 and TRBJ2-7, with 7 junctional bases fitting TRBD2. The sequenced DNA: TGTGCCAGCAGTGAAGAGCGGGGATACCCCTACGAGCAGTACTTC. This codes for CASSEERGYPYEQYF.